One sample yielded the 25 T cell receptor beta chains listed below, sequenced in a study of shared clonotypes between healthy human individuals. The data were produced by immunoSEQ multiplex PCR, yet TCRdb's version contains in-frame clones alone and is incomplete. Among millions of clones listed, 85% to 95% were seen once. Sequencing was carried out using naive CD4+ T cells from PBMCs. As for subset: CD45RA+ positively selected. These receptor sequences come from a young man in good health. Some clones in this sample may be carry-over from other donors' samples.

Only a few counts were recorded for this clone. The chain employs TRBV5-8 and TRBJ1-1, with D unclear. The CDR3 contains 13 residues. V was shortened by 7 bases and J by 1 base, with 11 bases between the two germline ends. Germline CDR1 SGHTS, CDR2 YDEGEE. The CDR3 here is CASQSQRNTEAFF. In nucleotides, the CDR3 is TGTGCCAGCCAGAGTCAGAGGAACACTGAAGCTTTCTTT.

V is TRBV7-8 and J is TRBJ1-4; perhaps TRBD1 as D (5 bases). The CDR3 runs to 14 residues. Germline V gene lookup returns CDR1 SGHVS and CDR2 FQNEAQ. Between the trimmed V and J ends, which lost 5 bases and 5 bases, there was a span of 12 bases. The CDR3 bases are TGTGCCAGCAGCCGCAGGGCGTGGAATGAAAAACTGTTTTTT. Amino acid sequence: CASSRRAWNEKLFF.

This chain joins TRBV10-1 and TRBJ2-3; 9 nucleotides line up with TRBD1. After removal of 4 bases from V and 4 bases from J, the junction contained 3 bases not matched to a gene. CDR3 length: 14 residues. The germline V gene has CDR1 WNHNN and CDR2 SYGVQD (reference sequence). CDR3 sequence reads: CASSVDRGPDTQYF. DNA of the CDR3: TGCGCCAGCAGTGTGGACAGGGGTCCAGATACGCAGTATTTT.

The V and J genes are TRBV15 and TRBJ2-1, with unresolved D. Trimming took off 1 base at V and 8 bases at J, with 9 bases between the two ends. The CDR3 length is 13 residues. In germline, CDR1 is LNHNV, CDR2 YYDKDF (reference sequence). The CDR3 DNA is TGTGCCACCAGCAGAGGGTCCCCCGATGAGCAGTTCTTC. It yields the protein CATSRGSPDEQFF.

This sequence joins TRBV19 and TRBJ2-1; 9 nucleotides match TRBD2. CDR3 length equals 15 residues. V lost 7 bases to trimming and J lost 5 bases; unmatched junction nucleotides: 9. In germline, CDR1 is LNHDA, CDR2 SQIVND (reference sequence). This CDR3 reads CASTVAGEVDNEQFF. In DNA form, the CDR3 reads TGTGCCAGTACCGTAGCGGGAGAAGTTGACAATGAGCAGTTCTTC.

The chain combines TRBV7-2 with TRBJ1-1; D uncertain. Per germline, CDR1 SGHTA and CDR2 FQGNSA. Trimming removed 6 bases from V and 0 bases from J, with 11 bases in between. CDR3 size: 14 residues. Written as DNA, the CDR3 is TGTGCCAGCAGGCCGAGGTCCATGAACACTGAAGCTTTCTTT. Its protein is CASRPRSMNTEAFF.

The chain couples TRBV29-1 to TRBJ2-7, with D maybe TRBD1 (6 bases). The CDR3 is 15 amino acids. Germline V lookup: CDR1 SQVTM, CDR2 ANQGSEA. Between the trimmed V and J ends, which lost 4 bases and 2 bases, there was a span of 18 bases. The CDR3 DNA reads TGCAGCGTTGTAAAGTCCGGGACAACTACCTACGAGCAGTACTTC. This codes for CSVVKSGTTTYEQYF.

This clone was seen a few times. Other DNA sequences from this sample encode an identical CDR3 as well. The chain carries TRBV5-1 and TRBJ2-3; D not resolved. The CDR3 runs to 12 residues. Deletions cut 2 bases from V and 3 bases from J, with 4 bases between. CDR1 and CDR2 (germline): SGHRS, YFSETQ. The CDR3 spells CASSLLTDTQYF. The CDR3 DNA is TGCGCCAGCAGCTTACTAACAGATACGCAGTATTTT.

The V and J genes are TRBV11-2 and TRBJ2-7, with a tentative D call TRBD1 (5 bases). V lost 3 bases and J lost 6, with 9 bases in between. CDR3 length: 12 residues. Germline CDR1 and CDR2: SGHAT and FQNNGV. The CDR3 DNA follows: TGTGCCAGCAGCTTCATTAGGGGCGAGCAGTACTTC. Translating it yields CASSFIRGEQYF.

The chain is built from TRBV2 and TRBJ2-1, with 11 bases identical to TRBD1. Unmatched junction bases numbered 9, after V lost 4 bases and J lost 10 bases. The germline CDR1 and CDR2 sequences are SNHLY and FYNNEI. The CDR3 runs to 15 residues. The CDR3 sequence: CASSARGTGGSEQFF. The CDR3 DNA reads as TGTGCCAGCAGTGCTCGCGGGACAGGGGGTTCAGAGCAGTTCTTC.

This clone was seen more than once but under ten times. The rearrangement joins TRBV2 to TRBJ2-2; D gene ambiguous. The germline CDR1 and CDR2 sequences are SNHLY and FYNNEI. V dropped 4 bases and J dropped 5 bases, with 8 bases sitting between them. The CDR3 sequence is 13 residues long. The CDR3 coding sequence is TGTGCCAGCAGTGGCGCTACAACCGGGGAGCTGTTTTTT. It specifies CASSGATTGELFF.

The CDR3 protein is CASSQRPGLSQEGSSYEQYF. The CDR3 region has the DNA TGCGCCAGCAGTCAGCGACCGGGACTGAGTCAGGAGGGTAGTTCCTACGAGCAGTACTTC. This chain uses TRBV5-1 with TRBJ2-7; tentatively, D is TRBD2 (6 bases). CDR1 is SGHRS, CDR2 YFSETQ, per germline. Trimming pared 5 bases from V and 1 base from J, leaving 31 bases between. CDR3 size: 20 residues.

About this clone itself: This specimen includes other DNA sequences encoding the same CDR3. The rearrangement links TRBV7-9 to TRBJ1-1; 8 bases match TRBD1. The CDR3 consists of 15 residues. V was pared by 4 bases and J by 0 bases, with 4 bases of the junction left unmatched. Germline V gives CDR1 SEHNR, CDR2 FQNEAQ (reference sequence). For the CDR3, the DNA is TGTGCCAGCAGCTCAAGACAGGGGATGAACACTGAAGCTTTCTTT. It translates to CASSSRQGMNTEAFF.

The CDR3 spells CASSRPGGTYEQYF. DNA for the CDR3: TGTGCCAGCAGCCGACCTGGCGGGACCTACGAGCAGTACTTC. The chain recombines TRBV4-2 with TRBJ2-7, with D maybe TRBD2 (6 bases). V was pared by 4 bases and J by 2 bases, with 12 bases between. There are 14 residues in the CDR3. Per germline, CDR1 LGHNA and CDR2 YNFKEQ.

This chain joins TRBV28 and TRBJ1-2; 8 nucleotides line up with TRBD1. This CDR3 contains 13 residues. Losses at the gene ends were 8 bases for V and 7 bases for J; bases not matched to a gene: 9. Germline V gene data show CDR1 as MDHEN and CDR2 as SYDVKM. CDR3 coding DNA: TGTGCCAGCCTAACAGGGGGTGGCATTGGCTACACCTTC. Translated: CASLTGGGIGYTF.

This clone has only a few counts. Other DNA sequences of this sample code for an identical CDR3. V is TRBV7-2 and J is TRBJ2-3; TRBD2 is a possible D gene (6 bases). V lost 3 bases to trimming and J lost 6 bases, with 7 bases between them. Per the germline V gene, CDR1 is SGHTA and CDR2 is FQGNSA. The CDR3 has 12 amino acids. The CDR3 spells CASSFAGDTQYF. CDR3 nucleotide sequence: TGTGCCAGCAGCTTTGCGGGGGATACGCAGTATTTT.

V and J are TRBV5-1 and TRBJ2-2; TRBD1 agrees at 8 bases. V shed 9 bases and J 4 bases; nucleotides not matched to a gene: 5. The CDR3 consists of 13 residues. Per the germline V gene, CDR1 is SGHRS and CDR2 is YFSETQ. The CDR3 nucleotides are TGCGCCACTGGACAGGGCGGCACCGGGGAGCTGTTTTTT. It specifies CATGQGGTGELFF.

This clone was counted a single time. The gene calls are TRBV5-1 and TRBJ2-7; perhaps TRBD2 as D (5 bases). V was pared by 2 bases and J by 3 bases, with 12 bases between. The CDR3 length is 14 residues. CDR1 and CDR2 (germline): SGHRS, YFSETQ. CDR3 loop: CASSLRAGDYEQYF. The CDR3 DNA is TGCGCCAGCAGCTTAAGGGCCGGGGACTACGAGCAGTACTTC. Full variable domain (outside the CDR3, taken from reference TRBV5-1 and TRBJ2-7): KAGVTQTPRYLIKTRGQQVTLSCSPISGHRSVSWYQQTPGQGLQFLFEYFSETQRNKGNFPGRFSGRQFSNSRSEMNVSTLELGDSALYLCASSLRAGDYEQYFGPGTRLTVT.

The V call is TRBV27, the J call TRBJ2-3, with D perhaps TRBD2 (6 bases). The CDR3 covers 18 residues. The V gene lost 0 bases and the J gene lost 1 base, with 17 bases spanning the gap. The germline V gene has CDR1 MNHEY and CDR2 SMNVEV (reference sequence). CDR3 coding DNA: TGTGCCAGCAGTTTATCTTCGGGGGTAACTAGGGGCACAGATACGCAGTATTTT. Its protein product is CASSLSSGVTRGTDTQYF.

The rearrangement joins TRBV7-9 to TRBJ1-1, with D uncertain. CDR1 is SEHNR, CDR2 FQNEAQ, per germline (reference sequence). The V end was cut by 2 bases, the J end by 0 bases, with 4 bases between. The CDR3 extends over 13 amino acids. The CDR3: CASSLFMNTEAFF. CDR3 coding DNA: TGTGCCAGCAGCTTATTTATGAACACTGAAGCTTTCTTT. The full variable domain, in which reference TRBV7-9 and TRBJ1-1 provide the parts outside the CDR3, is DTGVSQNPRHKITKRGQNVTFRCDPISEHNRLYWYRQTLGQGPEFLTYFQNEAQLEKSRLLSDRFSAERPKGSFSTLEIQRTEQGDSAMYLCASSLFMNTEAFFGQGTRLTVV.

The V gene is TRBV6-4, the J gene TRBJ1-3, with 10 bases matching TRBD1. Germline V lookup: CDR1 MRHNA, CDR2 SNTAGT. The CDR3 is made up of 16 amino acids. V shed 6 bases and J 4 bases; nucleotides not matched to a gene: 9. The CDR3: CASRGNPGQGGNTIYF. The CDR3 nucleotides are TGTGCCAGCAGGGGAAATCCGGGACAGGGGGGAAACACCATATATTTT.

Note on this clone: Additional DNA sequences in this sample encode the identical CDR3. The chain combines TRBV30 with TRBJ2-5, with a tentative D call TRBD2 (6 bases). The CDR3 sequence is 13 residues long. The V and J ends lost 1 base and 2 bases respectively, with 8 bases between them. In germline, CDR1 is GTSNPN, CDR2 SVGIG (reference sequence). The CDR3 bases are TGTGCCTGGAGTGCGGGACTTCAAGAGACCCAGTACTTC. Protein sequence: CAWSAGLQETQYF.

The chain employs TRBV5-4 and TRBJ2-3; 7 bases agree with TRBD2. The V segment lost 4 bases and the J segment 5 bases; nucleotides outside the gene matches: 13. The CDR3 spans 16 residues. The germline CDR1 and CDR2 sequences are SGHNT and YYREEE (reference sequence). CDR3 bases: TGTGCCAGCAGCCTTCCCCCGGGGCGGGAGTTAGATACGCAGTATTTT. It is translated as CASSLPPGRELDTQYF.

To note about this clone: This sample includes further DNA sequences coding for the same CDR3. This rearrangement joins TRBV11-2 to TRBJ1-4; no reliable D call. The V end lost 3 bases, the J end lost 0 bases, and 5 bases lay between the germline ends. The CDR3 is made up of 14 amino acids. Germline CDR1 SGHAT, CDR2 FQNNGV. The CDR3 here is CASSLRATNEKLFF. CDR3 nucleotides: TGTGCCAGCAGCTTGAGGGCAACTAATGAAAAACTGTTTTTT.

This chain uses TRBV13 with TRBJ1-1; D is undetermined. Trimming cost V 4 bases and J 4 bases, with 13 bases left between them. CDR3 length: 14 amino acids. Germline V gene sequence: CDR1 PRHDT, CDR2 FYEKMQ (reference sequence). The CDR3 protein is CASSSAFKGTEAFF. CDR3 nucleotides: TGTGCCAGCAGCTCAGCCTTTAAAGGCACTGAAGCTTTCTTT.